This T cell receptor (beta chain) was retrieved from a study of CD8+CD57+ T cells in acquired aplastic anemia. Study-level information: DNA per sorted CD4+ or CD8+ sample ranged roughly 0.19 to 27.4 ug, averaging around 3 ug.

This clonotype was found many times. Sequenced patients had shown CD8+CD57+ cell expansion by flow cytometry. Trimming took 4 bases from V and 3 from J; bases not matched to a gene: 3. Germline V gives CDR1 SGHRS, CDR2 YFSETQ. CDR3 length equals 15 residues. Profiling of TCR beta VDJ combinations and CDR3 sequences used genomic DNA as template. TCRdb redid the calling of the reads with MiXCR, one entry per CDR3 protein. The sample lists 200,000 or so distinct CDR3 sequences, more than 45% seen once, with approximately 9.7% in the top ten. The V and J genes are TRBV5-1 and TRBJ2-3; TRBD1 matches at 12 bases. This sequence was found in a human donor with aplastic anemia. Sequencing was carried out using sorted CD4+, CD8+, or CD8+CD57+ T cells (not recorded which) from PBMCs. The CDR3 sequence: CASSRDRGRTDTQYF. CDR3 bases: TGCGCCAGCAGCAGGGACAGGGGGCGGACAGATACGCAGTATTTT.